This T cell receptor (beta chain) was recovered during a study of CD8 T cells in ankylosing spondylitis. Regarding the study as a whole: Matched synovial fluid from ankylosing spondylitis patients was reported to be enriched for disease-linked clones. Seemingly distinctive of ankylosing spondylitis blood was a TCR beta motif formed by eight highly homologous variants.

By quantitative 5'-RACE with molecular barcodes, the TCR beta libraries were made. Via MiXCR, TCRdb re-called the 5' RACE reads, giving one row per CDR3 protein. The data show hundreds of thousands of distinct CDR3 sequences, with around 11% seen just once and 0.51% held by the top ten. With regard to this clonotype: Its antigen is as yet unknown.

With V trimmed by 4 bases and J by 1 base, 6 bases remained unmatched. The CDR3 is 15 residues long. In germline, CDR1 is MNHNS, CDR2 SASEGT. The source material was blood, either unsorted or a sorted T cell fraction (not recorded which). The source is a male donor with ankylosing spondylitis. The genes are TRBV6-1 and TRBJ2-7, with 8 bases fitting TRBD1. The CDR3 protein is CASSATGTGSYEQYF. The CDR3 DNA reads as TGTGCCAGCAGTGCAACCGGGACAGGTTCCTACGAGCAGTACTTC.